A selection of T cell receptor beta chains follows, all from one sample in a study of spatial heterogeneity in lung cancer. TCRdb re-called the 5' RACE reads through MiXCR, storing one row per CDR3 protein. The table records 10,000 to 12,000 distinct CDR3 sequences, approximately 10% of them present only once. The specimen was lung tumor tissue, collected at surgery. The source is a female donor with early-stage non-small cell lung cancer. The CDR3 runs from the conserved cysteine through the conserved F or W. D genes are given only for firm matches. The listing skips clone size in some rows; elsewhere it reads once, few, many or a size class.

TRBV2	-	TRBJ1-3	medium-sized	TGTGCCAGCAGTGAAAAGGGGCGCGAAGGAAACACCATATATTTT	CASSEKGREGNTIYF
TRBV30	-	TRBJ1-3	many	TGTGCCTGGAGTGTTCAGGGAAACACCATATATTTT	CAWSVQGNTIYF
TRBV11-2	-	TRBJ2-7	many	TGTGCCAGCAGCGCATCCAGAGGAAGCGAGCAGTACTTC	CASSASRGSEQYF
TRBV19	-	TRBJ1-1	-	TGTGCCGTCGGGACCGGGGCTGAAGCTTTCTTT	CAVGTGAEAFF
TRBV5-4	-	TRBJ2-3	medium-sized	TGTGCCAGCAGCTTGTACACAGATACGCAGTATTTT	CASSLYTDTQYF
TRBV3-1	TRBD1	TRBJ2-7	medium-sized	TGTGCCAGCAGCCAGCGCGGACAGGGCGCTTACGAGCAGTACTTC	CASSQRGQGAYEQYF
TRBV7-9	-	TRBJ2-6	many	TGTGCCAGCAGCCCGACAAGGAGCTCTGGGGCCAACGTCCTGACTTTC	CASSPTRSSGANVLTF
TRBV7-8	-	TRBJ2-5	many	TGTGCCAGCAGCTCCCCGTACAGGGGGGGACGAGAGACCCAGTACTTC	CASSSPYRGGRETQYF
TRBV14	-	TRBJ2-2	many	TGTGCCAGCAGCCTCTTCGGCACCGGGGAGCTGTTTTTT	CASSLFGTGELFF
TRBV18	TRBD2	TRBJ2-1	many	TGTGCCAGCTCACCGAGCGGGACCAGATACAATGAGCAGTTCTTC	CASSPSGTRYNEQFF
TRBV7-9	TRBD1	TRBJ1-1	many	TGTGCCAGCAGCCATCTCCCGGGACAGGGGGGGATGAACACTGAAGCTTTCTTT	CASSHLPGQGGMNTEAFF
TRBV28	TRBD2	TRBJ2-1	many	TGTGCCAGCAGTCCCTCCAGCGGGAGCTCCTACAATGAGCAGTTCTTC	CASSPSSGSSYNEQFF
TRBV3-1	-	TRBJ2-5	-	TGTGCCAGCAGCCAGGGACTTTCCCAAGAGACCCAGTACTTC	CASSQGLSQETQYF
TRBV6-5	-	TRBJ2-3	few	TGTGCCAGCAGTTACGGGGGGGCCACAGATACGCAGTATTTT	CASSYGGATDTQYF
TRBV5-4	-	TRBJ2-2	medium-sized	TGTGCCAGCAGCACGCATCAGGGGAACACCGGGGAGCTGTTTTTT	CASSTHQGNTGELFF
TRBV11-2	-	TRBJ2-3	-	TGTGCCAGCAGCCCTACCTCCCGGGGAGATACGCAGTATTTT	CASSPTSRGDTQYF
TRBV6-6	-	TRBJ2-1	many	TGTGCCAGCAGTTACTCCCAGCCAACCTACAATGAGCAGTTCTTC	CASSYSQPTYNEQFF
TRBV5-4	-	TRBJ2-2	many	TGTGCCAGCAGCTGGGGGTCCGGGGAGCTGTTTTTT	CASSWGSGELFF
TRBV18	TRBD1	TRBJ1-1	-	TGTGCCAGCGGGTACAGGGGAGGGACTGAAGCTTTCTTT	CASGYRGGTEAFF
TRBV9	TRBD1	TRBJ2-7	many	TGTGCCAGCAGCTCAGGACAGGGTCGGCAGTACTTC	CASSSGQGRQYF
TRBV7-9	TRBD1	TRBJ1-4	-	TGTGCCAGCAGCGCCCGGGACAGGGGTTGGAAGAATGAAAAACTGTTTTTT	CASSARDRGWKNEKLFF
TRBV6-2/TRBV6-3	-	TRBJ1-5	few	TGTGCCAGCAAGGTGGCAGCCTACAATCAGCCCCAGCATTTT	CASKVAAYNQPQHF
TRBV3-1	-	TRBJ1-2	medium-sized	TGTGCCAGCAGCCAAGCGGACAGCTATGGCTACACCTTC	CASSQADSYGYTF
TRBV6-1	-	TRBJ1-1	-	TGTGCCAGCAGAACAGGGAACACTGAAGCTTTCTTT	CASRTGNTEAFF
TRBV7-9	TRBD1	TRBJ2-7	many	TGTGCCAGCAGCCGAGGGGACAGGTCCTACGAGCAGTACTTC	CASSRGDRSYEQYF
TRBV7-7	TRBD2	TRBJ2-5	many	TGTGCTAGCAGCTTAAGCGGGAGGGCCGGTGAGACCCAGTACTTC	CASSLSGRAGETQYF
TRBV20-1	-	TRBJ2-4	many	TGCAGTGCTAGAGATCCGGGACCGACAAACATTCAGTACTTC	CSARDPGPTNIQYF
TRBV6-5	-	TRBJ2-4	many	TGTGCCAGCAGTTACTTTCTGGGAGGACGGAACATTCAGTACTTC	CASSYFLGGRNIQYF
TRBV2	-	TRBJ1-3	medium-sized	TGTGCCAGCAGCCCGGGAGGGGCTGGAAACACCATATATTTT	CASSPGGAGNTIYF
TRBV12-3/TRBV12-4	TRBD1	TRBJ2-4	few	TGTGCCAGCAGGCGGACGGGACAGGGGATGGCCAAAAACATTCAGTACTTC	CASRRTGQGMAKNIQYF
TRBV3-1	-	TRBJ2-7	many	TGTGCCAGCAGCCGGAGTCTTTCTGCCTACGAGCAGTACTTC	CASSRSLSAYEQYF
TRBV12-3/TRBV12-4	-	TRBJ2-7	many	TGTGCCAGCAGTTTAAGGGTTACCTACGAGCAGTACTTC	CASSLRVTYEQYF
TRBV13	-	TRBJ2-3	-	TGCGCCAGCAGCCTCCGGGACTCAAGATCAGATACGCAGTATTTT	CASSLRDSRSDTQYF
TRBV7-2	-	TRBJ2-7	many	TGTGCCAGCAGCCGTTCACGGGGCGAGCAGTACTTC	CASSRSRGEQYF
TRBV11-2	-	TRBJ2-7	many	TGTGCCAGCAACTACGCTGATGGCGGAGGAGAATACGAGCAGTACTTC	CASNYADGGGEYEQYF
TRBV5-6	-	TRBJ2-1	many	TGTGCCAGCAGCTTGAGGGCAGGGGCGGGCAATGAGCAGTTCTTC	CASSLRAGAGNEQFF
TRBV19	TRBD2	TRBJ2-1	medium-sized	TGTGCCAGTACCATGGGCCTAGCGGGGGGTAATGAGCAGTTCTTC	CASTMGLAGGNEQFF
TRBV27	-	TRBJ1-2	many	TGTGCCAGCAGCCCAGCCGGAGGGGATGGCTACACCTTC	CASSPAGGDGYTF
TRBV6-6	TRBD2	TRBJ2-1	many	TGTGCCAGCAGTTTCCCCACCTCGACTAGCGGGATCAAGTTTGGGGTCTACAATGAGCAGTTCTTC	CASSFPTSTSGIKFGVYNEQFF
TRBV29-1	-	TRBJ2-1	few	TGCAGCGTTGTGAAGAGTAACCAAAGGAATGAGCAGTTCTTC	CSVVKSNQRNEQFF
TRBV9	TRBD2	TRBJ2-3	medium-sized	TGTGCCAGCACCCCTACCGCGGGGGTAGATACGCAGTATTTT	CASTPTAGVDTQYF
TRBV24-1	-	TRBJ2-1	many	TGTGCCACCAGTGATTCAGCAAATGAGCAGTTCTTC	CATSDSANEQFF
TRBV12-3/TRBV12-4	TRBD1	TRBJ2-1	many	TGTGCCAGCAGTCCCAAGGGGGGACAGGGGGCTAGTGAGCAGTTCTTC	CASSPKGGQGASEQFF
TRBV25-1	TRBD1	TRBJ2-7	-	TGTGCCAGGGGACAGGGGACAAGCCCCGAGCAGTACTTC	CARGQGTSPEQYF
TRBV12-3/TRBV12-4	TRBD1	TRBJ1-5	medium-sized	TGTGCCAGCAGTTTAAACAGGGGTTCGCGCCAGCCCCAGCATTTT	CASSLNRGSRQPQHF
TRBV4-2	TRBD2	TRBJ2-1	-	TGTGCCAGCAGCCAGGATCCGAGCGGGAGCTTGCAGAATGAGCAGTTCTTC	CASSQDPSGSLQNEQFF
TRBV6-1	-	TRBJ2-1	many	TGTGCCAGCAGTACGCGAGGCTACAATGAGCAGTTCTTC	CASSTRGYNEQFF
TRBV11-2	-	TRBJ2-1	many	TGTGCCAGCAGCCCACCCTTCCAAGGGGAGCAGTTCTTC	CASSPPFQGEQFF